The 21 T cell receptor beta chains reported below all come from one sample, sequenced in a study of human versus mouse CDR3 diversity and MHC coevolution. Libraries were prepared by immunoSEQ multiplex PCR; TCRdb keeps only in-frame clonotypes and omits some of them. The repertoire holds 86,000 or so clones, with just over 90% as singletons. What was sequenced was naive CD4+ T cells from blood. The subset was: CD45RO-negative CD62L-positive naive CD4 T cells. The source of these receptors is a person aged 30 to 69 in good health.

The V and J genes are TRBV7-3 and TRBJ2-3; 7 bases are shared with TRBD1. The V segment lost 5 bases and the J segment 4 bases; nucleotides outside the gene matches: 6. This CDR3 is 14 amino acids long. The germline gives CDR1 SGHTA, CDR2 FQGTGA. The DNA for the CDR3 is TGTGCCAGCAGCCTCGACAGGGTGGCAGATACGCAGTATTTT. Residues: CASSLDRVADTQYF.

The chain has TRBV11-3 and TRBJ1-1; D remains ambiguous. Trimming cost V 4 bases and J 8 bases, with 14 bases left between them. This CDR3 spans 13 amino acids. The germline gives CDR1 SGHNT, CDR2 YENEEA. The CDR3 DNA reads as TGTGCCAGCAGCTCTCCTCGGGCGGGGGAAGCTTTCTTT. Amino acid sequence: CASSSPRAGEAFF.

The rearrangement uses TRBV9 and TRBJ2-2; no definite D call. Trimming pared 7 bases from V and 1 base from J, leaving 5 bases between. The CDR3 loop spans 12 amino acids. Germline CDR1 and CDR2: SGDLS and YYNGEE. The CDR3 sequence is CASAGNTGELFF. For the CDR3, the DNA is TGTGCCAGCGCAGGGAACACCGGGGAGCTGTTTTTT.

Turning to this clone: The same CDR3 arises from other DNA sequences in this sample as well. DNA for the CDR3: TGTGCCAGCATCCAGGGAGGGAACACTGAAGCTTTCTTT. Its protein is CASIQGGNTEAFF. V usage is TRBV28 and J usage is TRBJ1-1; D possibly corresponds to TRBD1 (5 bases). The germline V and J ends were trimmed by 7 bases and 1 base, with 10 bases remaining between them. The CDR3 sequence is 13 residues long. The germline gives CDR1 MDHEN, CDR2 SYDVKM.

The CDR3 nucleotides are TGTGCCAGTAGTAGGACATTTCAAGAGACCCAGTACTTC. It specifies CASSRTFQETQYF. The chain couples TRBV19 to TRBJ2-5; a weak D match, TRBD1 (5 bases). CDR1 is LNHDA and CDR2 is SQIVND in the germline V gene (reference sequence). CDR3 length: 13 residues. V dropped 4 bases and J dropped 2 bases, with 8 bases sitting between them.

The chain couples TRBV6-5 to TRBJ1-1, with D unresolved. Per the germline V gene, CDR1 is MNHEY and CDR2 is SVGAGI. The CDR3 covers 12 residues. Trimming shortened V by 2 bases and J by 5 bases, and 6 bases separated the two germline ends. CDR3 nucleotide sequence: TGTGCCAGCAGTTACGGGCAAACTGAAGCTTTCTTT. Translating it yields CASSYGQTEAFF.

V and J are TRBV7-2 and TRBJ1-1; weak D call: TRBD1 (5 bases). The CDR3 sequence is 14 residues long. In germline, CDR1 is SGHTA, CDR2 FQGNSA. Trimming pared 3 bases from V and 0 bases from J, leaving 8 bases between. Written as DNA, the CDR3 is TGTGCCAGCAGCTTGGGGGGGGTGAACACTGAAGCTTTCTTT. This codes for CASSLGGVNTEAFF.

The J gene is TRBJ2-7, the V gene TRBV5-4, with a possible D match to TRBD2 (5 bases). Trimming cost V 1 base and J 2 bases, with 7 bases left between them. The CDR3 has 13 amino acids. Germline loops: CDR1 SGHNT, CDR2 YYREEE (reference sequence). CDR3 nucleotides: TGTGCCAGCAGCTTGACCGGGGCCTACGAGCAGTACTTC. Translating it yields CASSLTGAYEQYF.

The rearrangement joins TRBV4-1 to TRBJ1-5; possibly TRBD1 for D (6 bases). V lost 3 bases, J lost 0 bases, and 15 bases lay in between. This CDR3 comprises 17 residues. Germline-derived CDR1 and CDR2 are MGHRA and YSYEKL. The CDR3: CASSHPTGPNSNQPQHF. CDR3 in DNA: TGCGCCAGCAGCCACCCGACAGGACCTAATAGCAATCAGCCCCAGCATTTT.

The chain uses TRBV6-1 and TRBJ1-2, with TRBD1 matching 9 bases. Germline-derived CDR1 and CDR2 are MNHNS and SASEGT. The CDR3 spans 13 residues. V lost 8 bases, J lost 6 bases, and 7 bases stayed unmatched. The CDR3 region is CASLGQGLNGYTF. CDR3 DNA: TGTGCCAGCCTTGGACAGGGGTTGAATGGCTACACCTTC.

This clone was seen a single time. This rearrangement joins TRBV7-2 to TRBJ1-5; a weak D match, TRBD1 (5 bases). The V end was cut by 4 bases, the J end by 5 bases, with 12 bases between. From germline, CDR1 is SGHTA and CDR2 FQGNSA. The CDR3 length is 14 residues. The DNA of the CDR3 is TGTGCCAGCAGCTCCGGACAAGGGGATCAGCCCCAGCATTTT. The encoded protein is CASSSGQGDQPQHF.

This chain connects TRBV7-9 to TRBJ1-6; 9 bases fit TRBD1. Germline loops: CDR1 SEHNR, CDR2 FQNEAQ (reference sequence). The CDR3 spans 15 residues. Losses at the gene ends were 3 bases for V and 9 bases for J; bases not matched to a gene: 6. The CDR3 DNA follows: TGTGCCAGCAGCTTCACCGGGACAGGGCCTTCACCCCTCCACTTT. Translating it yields CASSFTGTGPSPLHF.

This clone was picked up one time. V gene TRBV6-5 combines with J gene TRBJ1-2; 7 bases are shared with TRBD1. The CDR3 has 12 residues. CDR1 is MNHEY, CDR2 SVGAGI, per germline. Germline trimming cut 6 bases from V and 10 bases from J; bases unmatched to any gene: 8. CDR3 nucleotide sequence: TGTGCCAGCAGGCGCCGACAGGGCGACTACACCTTC. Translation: CASRRRQGDYTF.

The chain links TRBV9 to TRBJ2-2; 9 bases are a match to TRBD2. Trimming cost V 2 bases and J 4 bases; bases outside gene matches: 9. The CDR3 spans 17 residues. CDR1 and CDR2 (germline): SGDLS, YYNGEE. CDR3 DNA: TGTGCCAGCAGCGTTGACATAGCGGGAGTCGGCACCGGGGAGCTGTTTTTT. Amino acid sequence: CASSVDIAGVGTGELFF.

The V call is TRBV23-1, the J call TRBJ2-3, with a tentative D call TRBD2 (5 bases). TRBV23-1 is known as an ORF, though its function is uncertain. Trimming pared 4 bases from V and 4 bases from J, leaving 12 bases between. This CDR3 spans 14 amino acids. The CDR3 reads CASSRVEGADTQYF. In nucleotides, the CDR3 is TGCGCCAGCAGTCGAGTAGAGGGAGCAGATACGCAGTATTTT.

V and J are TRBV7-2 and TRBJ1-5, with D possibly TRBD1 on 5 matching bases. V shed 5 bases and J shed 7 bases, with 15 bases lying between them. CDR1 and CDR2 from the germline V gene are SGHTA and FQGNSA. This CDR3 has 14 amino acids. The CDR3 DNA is TGTGCCAGCAGCGCCCGCGGGGGGGAACAGCCCCAGCATTTT. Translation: CASSARGGEQPQHF. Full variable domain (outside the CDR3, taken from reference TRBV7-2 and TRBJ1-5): GAGVSQSPSNKVTEKGKDVELRCDPISGHTALYWYRQSLGQGLEFLIYFQGNSAPDKSGLPSDRFSAERTGGSVSTLTIQRTQQEDSAVYLCASSARGGEQPQHFGDGTRLSIL.

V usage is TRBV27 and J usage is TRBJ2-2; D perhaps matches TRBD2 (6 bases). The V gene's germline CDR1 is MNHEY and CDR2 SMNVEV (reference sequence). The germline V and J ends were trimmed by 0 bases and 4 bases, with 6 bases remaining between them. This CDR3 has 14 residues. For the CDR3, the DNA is TGTGCCAGCAGTTTATCCGGGGGCACCGGGGAGCTGTTTTTT. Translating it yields CASSLSGGTGELFF.

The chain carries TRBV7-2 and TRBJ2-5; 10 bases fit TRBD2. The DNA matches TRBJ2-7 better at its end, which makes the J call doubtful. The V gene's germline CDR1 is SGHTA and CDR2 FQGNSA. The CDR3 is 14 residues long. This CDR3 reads CASSYLAGAYEQYF. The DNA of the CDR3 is TGTGCCAGCAGTTATCTAGCGGGAGCCTACGAGCAGTACTTC.

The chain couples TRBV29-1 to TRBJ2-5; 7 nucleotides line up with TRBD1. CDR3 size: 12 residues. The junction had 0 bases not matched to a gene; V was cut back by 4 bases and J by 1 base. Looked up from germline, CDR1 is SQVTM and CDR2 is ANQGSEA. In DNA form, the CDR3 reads TGCAGCGTTGGACAGGGCCAAGAGACCCAGTACTTC. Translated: CSVGQGQETQYF. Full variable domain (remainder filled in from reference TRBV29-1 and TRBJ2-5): SAVISQKPSRDICQRGTSLTIQCQVDSQVTMMFWYRQQPGQSLTLIATANQGSEATYESGFVIDKFPISRPNLTFSTLTVSNMSPEDSSIYLCSVGQGQETQYFGPGTRLLVL.

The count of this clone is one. The CDR3 bases are TGTGCCAGCAGCTTATTGGGAGGGACGGAGAACACTGAAGCTTTCTTT. Translated: CASSLLGGTENTEAFF. J is TRBJ1-1 and V is TRBV5-6, with D possibly TRBD1 on 5 matching bases. Trimming pared 2 bases from V and 1 base from J, leaving 15 bases between. Per germline, CDR1 SGHDT and CDR2 YYEEEE. CDR3 length: 16 residues.

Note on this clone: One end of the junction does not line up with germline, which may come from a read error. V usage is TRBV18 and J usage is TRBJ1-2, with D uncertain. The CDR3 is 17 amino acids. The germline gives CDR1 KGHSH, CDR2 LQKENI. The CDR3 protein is CTSSPLPNVVLNYGYTF. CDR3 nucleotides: TGTACCAGCTCACCCCTTCCGAACGTAGTCCTTAACTATGGCTACACCTTC.